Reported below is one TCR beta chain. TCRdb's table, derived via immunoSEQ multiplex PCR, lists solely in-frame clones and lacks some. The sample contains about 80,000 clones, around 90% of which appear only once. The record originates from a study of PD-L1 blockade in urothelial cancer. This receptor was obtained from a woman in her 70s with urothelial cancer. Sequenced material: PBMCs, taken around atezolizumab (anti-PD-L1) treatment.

In DNA form, the CDR3 reads TGTGCTAGTGGCTGGGGTACAGGGAACACTGAAGCTTTCTTT. Translation gives CASGWGTGNTEAFF. This chain joins TRBV12-5 and TRBJ1-1, with a possible D match to TRBD1 (5 bases). This CDR3 has 14 residues. CDR1 and CDR2 (germline): LGHNT, FRNRAP. The V and J ends lost 6 bases and 1 base respectively, with 12 bases between them.